This T cell receptor beta chain was recorded in a study of shared clonotypes between healthy human individuals. This CDR3 has 15 residues. The V gene lost 3 bases and the J gene lost 0 bases, with 11 bases spanning the gap. Germline values: CDR1 KGHSH, CDR2 LQKENI. Assay: immunoSEQ multiplex PCR; the TCRdb copy retains only in-frame clones and omits some. This sample carries hundreds of thousands of clones, around four fifths of them seen once, and the ten largest clones take 1.5% to 2%. The rearrangement joins TRBV18 to TRBJ1-1; maybe TRBD1 (5 bases). The clonotype was recovered from a woman younger than 45 in good health. The sequenced sample was memory CD4+ T cells sorted from blood. The sample's subset: CD45RA-negative fraction. CDR3 sequence (DNA): TGTGCCAGCTCACCGTCGACAGCGATGAACACTGAAGCTTTCTTT. Amino acid sequence: CASSPSTAMNTEAFF.